The 21 T cell receptor beta chains in this list originate from one sample, sequenced in a study of response to subunit inactivated influenza vaccine. TCRdb reanalysed the RT-PCR reads using MiXCR and keeps one entry per CDR3 protein. The sample includes some 800,000 distinct CDR3 sequences, 21% seen only once; the top ten take more than 8.5%. Sequences were derived from PBMCs from blood, sampled about 5 days after vaccination. The receptors were sampled from a man between 45 and 60 years old who received an inactivated influenza vaccine.

This clonotype was recorded a few times. The chain is built from TRBV12-3 or TRBV12-4 and TRBJ1-2; unclear D gene. CDR3 length: 13 amino acids. Between the trimmed V and J ends, which lost 4 bases and 2 bases, there was a span of 8 bases. CDR3 nucleotides: TGTGCCAGCAGTTCGTTAGAAAACTATGGCTACACCTTC. This codes for CASSSLENYGYTF.

The chain employs TRBV28 and TRBJ2-5, with 10 bases aligning to TRBD1. V lost 4 bases and J lost 3; bases outside the gene matches: 5. Germline V gives CDR1 MDHEN, CDR2 SYDVKM. CDR3 length: 15 residues. The CDR3 nucleotides read TGTGCCAGCAGTTCCGCCGGGACAGGGGAAGAGACCCAGTACTTC. This gives the protein CASSSAGTGEETQYF. Together with reference TRBV28 and TRBJ2-5, the CDR3 gives the full variable domain: DVKVTQSSRYLVKRTGEKVFLECVQDMDHENMFWYRQDPGLGLRLIYFSYDVKMKEKGDIPEGYSVSREKKERFSLILESASTNQTSMYLCASSSAGTGEETQYFGPGTRLLVL.

The rearrangement uses TRBV7-2 and TRBJ2-5; D is possibly TRBD2 (7 bases). Germline CDR1 reads SGHTA; CDR2 reads FQGNSA. V was shortened by 5 bases and J by 7 bases, with 23 bases between the two germline ends. The CDR3 is 16 residues long. CDR3 region: CASSVGGGGGHGTQYF. The DNA of the CDR3 is TGTGCCAGCAGCGTGGGAGGTGGCGGGGGCCACGGGACCCAGTACTTC.

There are a few counts of this clonotype. V is TRBV25-1 and J is TRBJ2-4, with unresolved D. The V end lost 2 bases, the J end lost 0 bases, and 8 bases lay between the germline ends. Per germline, CDR1 MGHDK and CDR2 SYGVNS. The CDR3 consists of 15 residues. CDR3 amino acids: CASSETSLAKNIQYF. The CDR3 nucleotides read TGTGCCAGCAGTGAAACGTCTCTAGCCAAAAACATTCAGTACTTC.

In its sample, this clonotype was seen a few times. The chain couples TRBV20-1 to TRBJ2-7; the D is unclear. Germline V gene sequence: CDR1 DFQATT, CDR2 SNEGSKA (reference sequence). CDR3 length: 11 residues. V dropped 0 bases and J dropped 4 bases, with 4 bases sitting between them. In DNA form, the CDR3 reads TGCAGTGCTAGAGAACGGTACGAGCAGTACTTC. It yields the protein CSARERYEQYF.

This clonotype was recorded a few times. The chain links TRBV7-2 to TRBJ2-2, with D hard to call. This CDR3 is 14 amino acids long. Germline V gene sequence: CDR1 SGHTA, CDR2 FQGNSA. V dropped 2 bases and J dropped 4 bases, with 8 bases sitting between them. This CDR3 is CASSLNWSTGELFF. In DNA, the CDR3 is TGTGCCAGCAGCTTAAATTGGAGCACCGGGGAGCTGTTTTTT.

The chain has TRBV6-2 or TRBV6-3 and TRBJ1-3; D uncertain. The CDR3 is 17 residues long. Between the trimmed V and J ends, which lost 0 bases and 4 bases, there was a span of 16 bases. Germline V lookup: CDR1 MNHEY, CDR2 SVGEGT. Here the CDR3 reads CASSYSYLGLTGNTIYF. The CDR3 DNA reads TGTGCCAGCAGTTACTCGTATCTCGGATTGACGGGAAACACCATATATTTT.

This clonotype was seen a few times. The chain uses TRBV5-1 and TRBJ2-1; 7 nucleotides line up with TRBD1. CDR1 and CDR2 from the germline V gene are SGHRS and YFSETQ. With 6 bases clipped from V and 3 bases from J, the junction kept 9 bases outside the gene matches. This CDR3 has 15 amino acids. The CDR3 here is CASNPTGVGYNEQFF. The DNA for the CDR3 is TGCGCCAGCAACCCTACAGGGGTAGGCTACAATGAGCAGTTCTTC.

The rearrangement joins TRBV6-1 to TRBJ2-3, with TRBD2 matching 7 bases. Germline V gene lookup returns CDR1 MNHNS and CDR2 SASEGT. The CDR3 loop spans 15 amino acids. Unmatched junction bases numbered 8, after V lost 5 bases and J lost 3 bases. CDR3 in DNA: TGTGCCAGCAGTATCCTGGGGGGGTTGACAGATACGCAGTATTTT. Translated, it gives CASSILGGLTDTQYF.

The chain carries TRBV28 and TRBJ2-3, with 10 positions matching TRBD2. The CDR3 is made up of 18 amino acids. Germline V gene data show CDR1 as MDHEN and CDR2 as SYDVKM. V gave up 3 bases and J gave up 0 bases; unmatched junction bases: 9. The CDR3 is CASSFRSGRATSTDTQYF. The CDR3 region has the DNA TGTGCCAGCAGTTTTAGAAGCGGGAGGGCCACAAGCACAGATACGCAGTATTTT.

This clonotype was observed many times. V is TRBV6-2 or TRBV6-3 and J is TRBJ2-2, with D perhaps matching TRBD1 or TRBD2 (6 bases each). CDR1 and CDR2 (germline): MNHEY, SVGEGT. With 7 bases removed from V and 7 bases from J, the gap between germline ends came to 25 bases. The CDR3 runs to 17 residues. CDR3 sequence (DNA): TGTGCCAGCACCAAACCTCGGCGCGGGAAGGGGGTCGGGGAGCTGTTTTTT. This sequence encodes CASTKPRRGKGVGELFF.

This rearrangement joins TRBV2 to TRBJ1-6, with D tentatively TRBD1 (6 bases). Trimming shortened V by 5 bases and J by 3 bases, and 14 bases separated the two germline ends. The CDR3 sequence is 16 residues long. Germline CDR1 reads SNHLY; CDR2 reads FYNNEI. CDR3 amino acids: CASSKQGGVYNSPLHF. The CDR3 region has the DNA TGTGCCAGCAGTAAACAGGGTGGTGTCTATAATTCACCCCTCCACTTT.

This clonotype has a handful of counts. J is TRBJ1-6 and V is TRBV7-9; D is undetermined. This CDR3 has 13 residues. V gave up 1 base and J gave up 8 bases, with 6 bases separating them. Germline V CDR1 and CDR2: SEHNR, FQNEAQ (reference sequence). CDR3 residues: CASSLVLYSPLHF. For the CDR3, the DNA is TGTGCCAGCAGCTTAGTCCTGTATTCACCCCTCCACTTT.

A few counts support this clonotype. The V gene is TRBV4-3, the J gene TRBJ2-1; TRBD2 might be the D (6 bases). The germline V and J ends were trimmed by 0 bases and 9 bases, with 9 bases remaining between them. The CDR3 has 13 amino acids. The germline V gene encodes CDR1 LGHNA and CDR2 YSLEER. Here the CDR3 reads CASSQETSFEQFF. DNA of the CDR3: TGCGCCAGCAGCCAAGAGACTAGTTTTGAGCAGTTCTTC.

The CDR3 protein is CAQDRAGEQYF. The DNA for the CDR3 is TGTGCACAAGACAGGGCTGGCGAGCAGTACTTC. The gene calls are TRBV10-3 and TRBJ2-7; 7 bases line up with TRBD1. The germline gives CDR1 ENHRY, CDR2 SYGVKD. This CDR3 is built from 11 residues.

This clonotype was seen a handful of times. The chain links TRBV7-2 to TRBJ2-5; the D gene could be TRBD1 or TRBD2 (5 bases each). CDR1 is SGHTA, CDR2 FQGNSA, per germline. This CDR3 spans 16 amino acids. The ends were cut back, 1 base at V and 2 bases at J, with 14 bases in the middle. CDR3 bases: TGTGCCAGCAGCTTAGAGGGACGGACGGGACAAGAGACCCAGTACTTC. Its protein is CASSLEGRTGQETQYF.

This rearrangement joins TRBV6-1 to TRBJ2-7; 11 bases match TRBD2. CDR3 length: 16 residues. From germline, CDR1 is MNHNS and CDR2 SASEGT. Losses at the gene ends were 1 base for V and 4 bases for J; bases not matched to a gene: 6. Written as DNA, the CDR3 is TGTGCCAGCAGTGAAGAGGGGACTAGCGGCCCATACGAGCAGTACTTC. Translated: CASSEEGTSGPYEQYF.

The chain links TRBV15 to TRBJ2-2; 13 nucleotides line up with TRBD2. This CDR3 has 17 residues. Looked up from germline, CDR1 is LNHNV and CDR2 is YYDKDF (reference sequence). The trim removed 6 bases at V and 5 bases at J, leaving 9 bases unmatched. Here the CDR3 DNA reads TGTGCCACCAGAGACCGCCGGACTAGCGGGAGAACCGGGGAGCTGTTTTTT. Translation gives CATRDRRTSGRTGELFF. Combining the CDR3 with reference TRBV15 and TRBJ2-2 gives the whole variable domain DAMVIQNPRYQVTQFGKPVTLSCSQTLNHNVMYWYQQKSSQAPKLLFHYYDKDFNNEADTPDNFQSRRPNTSFCFLDIRSPGLGDTAMYLCATRDRRTSGRTGELFFGEGSRLTVL.

The V gene is TRBV30, the J gene TRBJ1-6, with 7 bases lining up with TRBD1. CDR3 size: 17 residues. The germline gives CDR1 GTSNPN, CDR2 SVGIG (reference sequence). V lost 0 bases and J lost 1; bases outside the gene matches: 6. The CDR3 spells CAWSVRRGESYNSPLHF. CDR3 DNA sequence: TGTGCCTGGAGTGTACGCAGGGGGGAGTCCTATAATTCACCCCTCCACTTT. The whole variable domain, filled in from reference TRBV30 and TRBJ1-6, reads SQTIHQWPATLVQPVGSPLSLECTVEGTSNPNLYWYRQAAGRGLQLLFYSVGIGQISSEVPQNLSASRPQDRQFILSSKKLLLSDSGFYLCAWSVRRGESYNSPLHFGNGTRLTVT.

This clonotype was observed many times. V and J are TRBV7-2 and TRBJ2-3; D is possibly TRBD1 (6 bases). The CDR3 consists of 13 residues. Germline lookup yields CDR1 SGHTA and CDR2 FQGNSA. With 5 bases removed from V and 8 bases from J, the gap between germline ends came to 14 bases. CDR3 nucleotide sequence: TGTGCCAGCAGCCCCCCCAGCAGGGGTACGCAGTATTTT. Translated: CASSPPSRGTQYF.

This chain uses TRBV6-1 with TRBJ2-7; 13 bases align to TRBD2. Germline CDR1 is MNHNS and CDR2 is SASEGT. J gave up 8 bases and V 8 bases, and 12 bases lay outside the gene matches. This CDR3 is built from 15 residues. This CDR3 reads CASEVPGLAGRKQYF. The CDR3 DNA reads TGTGCCAGCGAGGTCCCGGGACTAGCGGGACGGAAGCAGTACTTC.